This T cell receptor beta chain is from a study of response to subunit inactivated influenza vaccine. This clonotype came up a few times. A single record per CDR3 protein comes from TCRdb applying MiXCR to the RT-PCR reads. The repertoire holds about 500,000 distinct CDR3 sequences, with more than 15% as singletons. The source material was CD4+ T cells sorted from PBMCs, sampled around 25 months after vaccination. This clonotype was obtained from a man between 50 and 70 years old who received an inactivated influenza vaccine.

The CDR3 coding sequence is TGTGCCAGCAGTCCACTAGCGGGTGCCGTCCATGAGCAGTTCTTC. It specifies CASSPLAGAVHEQFF. The chain is built from TRBV7-6 and TRBJ2-1; 9 positions agree with TRBD2. Unmatched junction bases numbered 11, after V lost 6 bases and J lost 8 bases. CDR1 and CDR2 (germline): SGHVS, FNYEAQ. The CDR3 is 15 amino acids.